A few counts support the clone carrying this T cell receptor (beta chain). This sample stems from a study of T cell clones after liver transplantation. Some clones are missing from TCRdb's copy, which holds only in-frame ones; the method was immunoSEQ multiplex PCR. The table includes approximately 51,000 clones, roughly 70% detected once. Germline assignment: CDR1 LGHNA and CDR2 YNFKEQ. The V gene end was trimmed by 3 bases and the J gene end by 2 bases; junction bases not matched to a gene: 5. The CDR3 extends over 15 amino acids. The TCR originated in a human patient who received a liver transplant. The T cells may come from the graft donor. This chain joins TRBV4-2 and TRBJ2-3; 7 nucleotides line up with TRBD1. This specimen consisted of CD4+ T cells from blood, obtained more than 52 months after liver transplant. For the CDR3, the DNA is TGTGCCAGCAGCCATCGGACAGGTGACACAGATACGCAGTATTTT. Translated, it gives CASSHRTGDTDTQYF.